This T cell receptor beta chain was sequenced during a study of blood T cell repertoires in COVID-19. Overall study context: Both acute and convalescent COVID-19 samples were obtained from the United States, Italy and Spain. T cells, B-cell-depleted T cells, or PBMCs supplied cDNA or gDNA.

Generated by immunoSEQ multiplex PCR, the TCRdb table keeps only in-frame clones and is missing some. The data contain more than 50,000 clones, roughly four fifths of them singletons. Germline CDR1 and CDR2: SQVTM and ANQGSEA. This CDR3 contains 14 residues. V lost 7 bases to trimming and J lost 4 bases; unmatched junction nucleotides: 9. This clonotype originated in a woman aged 55-69 years with acute or convalescent COVID-19. J is TRBJ1-1 and V is TRBV29-1, with 10 bases identical to TRBD1. The sequenced sample consisted of peripheral blood. The CDR3 loop reads CSGTTGGQGTEAFF. The CDR3 bases are TGCAGCGGAACGACAGGGGGCCAGGGCACTGAAGCTTTCTTT.